This TCR beta chain came from a study of blood T cell repertoires in COVID-19. Overall study: PBMCs, B-cell-depleted T cells, or T cells were the source of the cDNA or gDNA that made up the material.

V was clipped by 7 bases and J by 3 bases; unmatched bases: 6. The CDR3 contains 13 residues. As originally analysed: The assay estimated nucleated cells by amplifying reference gene primers. TCRdb's table, derived via immunoSEQ multiplex PCR, lists solely in-frame clones and lacks some. That table furnishes V, J and clone size, whereas the DNA furnished D and trimming. This sample has about 160,000 clones, with roughly 90% found just once. This chain uses TRBV12-3 or TRBV12-4 with TRBJ2-7; TRBD1 matches 7 bases. The sequence was collected from a man between 60 and 75 years old with acute or convalescent COVID-19. Sequenced: peripheral blood. The CDR3 bases are TGTGCCAGCACCCGGACAGGTTACTACGAGCAGTACTTC. It yields the protein CASTRTGYYEQYF.